This TCR beta chain was sequenced in a study of OX40 agonist ivuxolimab in advanced cancers. For the study at large: Dose-escalation patients' cancers were hepatocellular carcinoma, melanoma, renal cell or head and neck cancer. Study-level results: Relatively little clonal expansion, among the lowest observed, appeared in partial responders at 0.1-3.0 mg/kg.

Germline CDR1 is GTSNPN and CDR2 is SVGIG (reference sequence). The CDR3 length is 13 residues. The ends were cut back, 1 base at V and 3 bases at J, with 6 bases in the middle. Worth noting for this clone: The antigen is unknown.

Libraries were prepared by immunoSEQ multiplex PCR; TCRdb keeps only in-frame clonotypes and omits some of them. Here the sample spans 22,000 or so clones, roughly 88% being singletons. The clonotype was recovered from an adult with an advanced solid tumor such as melanoma, head and neck, liver or kidney cancer. The rearrangement uses TRBV30 and TRBJ1-4; the D is unclear. The sample in question was CD4+ or CD8+ T cells sorted from blood, obtained in a trial of the OX40 agonist ivuxolimab. CDR3 nucleotide sequence: TGTGCCTGGAGTGGTGGCCCTAATGAAAAACTGTTTTTT. Translating it yields CAWSGGPNEKLFF. Together with reference TRBV30 and TRBJ1-4, the CDR3 gives the full variable domain: SQTIHQWPATLVQPVGSPLSLECTVEGTSNPNLYWYRQAAGRGLQLLFYSVGIGQISSEVPQNLSASRPQDRQFILSSKKLLLSDSGFYLCAWSGGPNEKLFFGSGTQLSVL.